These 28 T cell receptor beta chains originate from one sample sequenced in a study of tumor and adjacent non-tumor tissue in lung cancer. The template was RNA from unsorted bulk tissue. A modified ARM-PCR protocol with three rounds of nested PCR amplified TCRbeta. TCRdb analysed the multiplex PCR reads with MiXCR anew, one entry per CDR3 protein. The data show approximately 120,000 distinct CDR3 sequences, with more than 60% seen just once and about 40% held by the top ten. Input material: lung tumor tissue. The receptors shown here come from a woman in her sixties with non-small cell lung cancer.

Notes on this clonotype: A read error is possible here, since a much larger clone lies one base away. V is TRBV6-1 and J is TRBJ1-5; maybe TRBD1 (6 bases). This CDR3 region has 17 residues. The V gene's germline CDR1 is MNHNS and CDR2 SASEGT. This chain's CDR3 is CPSSGRQGYDSNQPQHF. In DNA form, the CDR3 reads TGTCCCAGCAGCGGCCGCCAGGGGTACGATAGCAATCAGCCCCAGCATTTT.

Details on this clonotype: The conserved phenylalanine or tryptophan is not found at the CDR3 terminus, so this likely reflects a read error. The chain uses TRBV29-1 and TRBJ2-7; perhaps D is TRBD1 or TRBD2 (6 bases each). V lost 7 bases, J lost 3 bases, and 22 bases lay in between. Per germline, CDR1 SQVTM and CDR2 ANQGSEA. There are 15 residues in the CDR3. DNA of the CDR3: TGCAGCGCTGGGGGGACACCCAGCTCAGTCTACGAGCAGTACTCC. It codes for CSAGGTPSSVYEQYS.

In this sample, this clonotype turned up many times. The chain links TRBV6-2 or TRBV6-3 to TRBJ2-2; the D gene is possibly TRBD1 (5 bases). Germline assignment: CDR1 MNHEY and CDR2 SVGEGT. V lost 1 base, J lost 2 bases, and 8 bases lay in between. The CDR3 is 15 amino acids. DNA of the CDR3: TGTGCCAGCAGTTACTTTCAGGGAAACACCGGGGAGCTGTTTTTT. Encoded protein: CASSYFQGNTGELFF.

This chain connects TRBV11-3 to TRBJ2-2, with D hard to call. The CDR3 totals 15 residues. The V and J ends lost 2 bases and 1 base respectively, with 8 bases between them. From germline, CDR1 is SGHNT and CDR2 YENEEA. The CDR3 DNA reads TGTGCCAGCAGCTTACCTGGGGTGAACACCGGGGAGCTGTTTTTT. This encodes CASSLPGVNTGELFF.

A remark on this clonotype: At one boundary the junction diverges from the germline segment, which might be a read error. CDR3 sequence: CASNQEAPGQETHYF. The CDR3 bases are TGCGCTAGCAACCAAGAGGCCCCGGGACAGGAGACCCATTACTTC. V and J are TRBV4-3 and TRBJ2-5, with 8 bases that match TRBD1. Germline V gives CDR1 LGHNA, CDR2 YSLEER. CDR3 size: 15 residues.

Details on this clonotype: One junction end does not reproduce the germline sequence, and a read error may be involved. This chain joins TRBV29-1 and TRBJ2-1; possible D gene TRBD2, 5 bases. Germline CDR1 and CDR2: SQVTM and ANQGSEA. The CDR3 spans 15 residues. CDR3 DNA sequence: TGCAGCCTCATGGGTCAGTGGGAGTCCTACAATGAGAAGTTCTTC. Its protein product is CSLMGQWESYNEKFF.

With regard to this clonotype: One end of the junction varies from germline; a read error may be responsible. CDR3 bases: TGTAGCGTTGAAGATCGGCGCGATAGGCAGTATTTT. Translated: CSVEDRRDRQYF. The V gene is TRBV29-1, the J gene TRBJ2-3; D is possibly TRBD2 (5 bases). This CDR3 spans 12 amino acids. Germline V CDR1 and CDR2: SQVTM, ANQGSEA.

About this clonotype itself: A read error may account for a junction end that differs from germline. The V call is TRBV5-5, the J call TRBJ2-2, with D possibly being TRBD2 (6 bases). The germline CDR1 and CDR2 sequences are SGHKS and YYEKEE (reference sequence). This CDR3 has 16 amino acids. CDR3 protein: CVSSLGTPKRTGELFF. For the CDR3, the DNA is TGTGTCAGCAGCCTCGGGACTCCTAAGAGGACAGGGGAGCTGTTTTTT.

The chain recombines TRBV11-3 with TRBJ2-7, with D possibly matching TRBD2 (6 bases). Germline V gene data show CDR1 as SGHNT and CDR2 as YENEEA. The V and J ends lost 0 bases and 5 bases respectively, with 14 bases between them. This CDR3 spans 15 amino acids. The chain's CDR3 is CASSLDLTRSNEQYF. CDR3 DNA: TGTGCCAGCAGCTTAGATCTGACTAGGTCGAACGAGCAGTACTTC.

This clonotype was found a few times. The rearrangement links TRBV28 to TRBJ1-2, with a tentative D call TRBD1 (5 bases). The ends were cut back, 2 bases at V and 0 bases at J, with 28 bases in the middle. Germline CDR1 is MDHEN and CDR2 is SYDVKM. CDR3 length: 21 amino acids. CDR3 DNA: TGTGCCAGCAGTTTAACCGCCAGGGATTATTCTAACTATGGGACTAACTATGGCTACACCTTC. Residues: CASSLTARDYSNYGTNYGYTF.

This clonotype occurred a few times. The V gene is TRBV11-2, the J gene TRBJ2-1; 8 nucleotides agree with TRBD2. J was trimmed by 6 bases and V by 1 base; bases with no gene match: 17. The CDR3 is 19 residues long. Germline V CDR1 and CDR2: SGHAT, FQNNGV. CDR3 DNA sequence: TGTGCCAGCAGCTTAGGGGGTGGGATAGCGGGACACAAGTCCAATGAGCAGTTCTTC. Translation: CASSLGGGIAGHKSNEQFF.

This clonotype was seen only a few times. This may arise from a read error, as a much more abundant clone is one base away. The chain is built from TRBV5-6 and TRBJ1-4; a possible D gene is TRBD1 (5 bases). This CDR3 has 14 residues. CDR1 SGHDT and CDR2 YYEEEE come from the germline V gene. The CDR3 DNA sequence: TGTGTCAGCAGCCTACAGGCAACTAATGAAAAACTGTTTTTT. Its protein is CVSSLQATNEKLFF.

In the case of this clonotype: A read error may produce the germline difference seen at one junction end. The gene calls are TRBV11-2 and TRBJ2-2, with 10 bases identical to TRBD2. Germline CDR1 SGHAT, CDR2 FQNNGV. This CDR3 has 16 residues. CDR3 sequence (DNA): TGTGCCAGCAGTTTCACTAGCGGGGATATCACCCGGGAGCTGTTTTTT. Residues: CASSFTSGDITRELFF.

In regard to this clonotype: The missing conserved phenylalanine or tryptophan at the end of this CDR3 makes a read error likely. In nucleotides, the CDR3 is TGTGTCAGCAGTTACTCAATCCAGCGGGGGGACGATGAGCAGTTCTTA. This gives the protein CVSSYSIQRGDDEQFL. This chain connects TRBV6-2 or TRBV6-3 to TRBJ2-1; 9 bases line up with TRBD2. This CDR3 spans 16 amino acids. The germline V gene has CDR1 MNHEY and CDR2 SVGEGT.

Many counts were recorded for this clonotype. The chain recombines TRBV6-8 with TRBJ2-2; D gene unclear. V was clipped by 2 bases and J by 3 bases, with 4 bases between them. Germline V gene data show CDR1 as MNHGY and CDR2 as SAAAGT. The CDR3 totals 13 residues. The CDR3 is CASSYGDTGELFF. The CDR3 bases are TGTGCCAGCAGTTACGGGGACACCGGGGAGCTGTTTTTT.

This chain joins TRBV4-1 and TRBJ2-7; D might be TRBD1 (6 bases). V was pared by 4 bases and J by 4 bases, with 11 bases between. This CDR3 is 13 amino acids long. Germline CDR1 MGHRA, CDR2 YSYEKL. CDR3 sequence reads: CASSREQGYEQYF. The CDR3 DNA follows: TGCGCCAGCAGCCGAGAACAGGGATACGAGCAGTACTTC.

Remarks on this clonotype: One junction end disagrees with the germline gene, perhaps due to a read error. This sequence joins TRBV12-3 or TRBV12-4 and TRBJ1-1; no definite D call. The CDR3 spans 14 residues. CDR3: CTSSLGRLNTEAFF. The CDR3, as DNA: TGTACCAGCAGTTTAGGGCGACTGAACACTGAAGCTTTCTTT.

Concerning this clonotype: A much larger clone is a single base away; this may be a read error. Here the CDR3 reads CARSYSSSSYNEQFF. The CDR3 DNA is TGTGCCAGGAGTTATAGCTCTAGCTCCTACAATGAGCAGTTCTTC. This chain uses TRBV6-2 or TRBV6-3 with TRBJ2-1; D is unresolved. Germline values: CDR1 MNHEY, CDR2 SVGEGT. This CDR3 is 15 amino acids long.

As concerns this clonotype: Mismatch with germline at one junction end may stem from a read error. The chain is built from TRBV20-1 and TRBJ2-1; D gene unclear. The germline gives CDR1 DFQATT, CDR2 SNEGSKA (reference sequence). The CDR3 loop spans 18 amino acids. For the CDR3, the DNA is TGCAGTGCTAGAGCATCGGGTCCACCACTTAACTCCTACGATGAGCAGTTCTTC. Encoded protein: CSARASGPPLNSYDEQFF.

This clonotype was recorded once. The CDR3 sequence is CATRARLTGANEQFF. As DNA, the CDR3 is TGTGCCACCCGCGCCCGATTAACAGGGGCCAATGAGCAGTTCTTC. This rearrangement joins TRBV14 to TRBJ2-1; 7 nucleotides align to TRBD1. The CDR3 extends over 15 amino acids. Germline lookup yields CDR1 SGHDN and CDR2 FVKESK. The V gene end was trimmed by 10 bases and the J gene end by 6 bases; junction bases not matched to a gene: 15.

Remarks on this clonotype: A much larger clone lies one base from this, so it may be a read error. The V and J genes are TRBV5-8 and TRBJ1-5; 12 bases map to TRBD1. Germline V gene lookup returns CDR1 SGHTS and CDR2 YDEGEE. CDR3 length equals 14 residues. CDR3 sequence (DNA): TGTGCCAGCAAGGGACAGGGGGCCGGGCAGCTCCAGCATTTT. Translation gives CASKGQGAGQLQHF.

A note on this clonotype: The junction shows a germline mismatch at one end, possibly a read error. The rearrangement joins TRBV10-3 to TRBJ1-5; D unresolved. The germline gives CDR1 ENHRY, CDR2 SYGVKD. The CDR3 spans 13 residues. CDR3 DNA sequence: TGTGCCATCGCGGAGGGTAGCAATCAGCCCCAACATTTT. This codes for CAIAEGSNQPQHF.

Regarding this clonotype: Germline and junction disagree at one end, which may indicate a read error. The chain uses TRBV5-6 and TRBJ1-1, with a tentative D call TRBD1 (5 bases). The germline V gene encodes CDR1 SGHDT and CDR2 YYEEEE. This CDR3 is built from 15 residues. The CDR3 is CASSFRGLKYTEAFF. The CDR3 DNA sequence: TGCGCCAGCAGCTTCCGGGGACTTAAGTACACTGAAGCTTTCTTT.

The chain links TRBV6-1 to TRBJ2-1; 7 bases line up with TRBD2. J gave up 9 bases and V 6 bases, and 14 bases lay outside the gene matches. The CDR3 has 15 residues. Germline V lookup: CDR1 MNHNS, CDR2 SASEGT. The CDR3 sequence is CASSSGLPVKSEQFF. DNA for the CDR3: TGTGCCAGCAGCTCGGGACTACCGGTGAAAAGTGAGCAGTTCTTC.

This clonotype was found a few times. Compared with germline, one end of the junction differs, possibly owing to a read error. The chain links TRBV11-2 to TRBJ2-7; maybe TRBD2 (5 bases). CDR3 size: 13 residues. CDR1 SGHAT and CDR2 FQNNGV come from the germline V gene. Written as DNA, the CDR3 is TGTGCCAGCAGCTTTACAGAGGGCAACGAGCACTACTTC. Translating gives CASSFTEGNEHYF.

CDR3 DNA sequence: TGTGCCAGCAACTTCTGGAGAGATACGCAGTATTTT. It translates to CASNFWRDTQYF. This chain uses TRBV11-3 with TRBJ2-3; D remains ambiguous. With 7 bases removed from V and 5 bases from J, the gap between germline ends came to 10 bases. The CDR3 covers 12 residues. CDR1 and CDR2 from the germline V gene are SGHNT and YENEEA.

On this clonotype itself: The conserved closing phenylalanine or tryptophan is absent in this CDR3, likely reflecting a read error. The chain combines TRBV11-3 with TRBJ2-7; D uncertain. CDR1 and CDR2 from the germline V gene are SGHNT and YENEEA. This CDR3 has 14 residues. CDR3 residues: CASSIDTGTYEQYI. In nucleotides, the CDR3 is TGTGCCAGCAGCATAGATACTGGAACCTACGAGCAGTACATC.

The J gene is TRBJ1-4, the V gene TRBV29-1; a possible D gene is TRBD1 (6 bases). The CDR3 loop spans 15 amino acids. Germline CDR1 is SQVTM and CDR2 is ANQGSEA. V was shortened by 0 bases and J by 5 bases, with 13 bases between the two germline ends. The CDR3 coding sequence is TGCAGCGTTGAAGATTCGCGACAGGAAAATGAAAAACTGTTTTTT. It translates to CSVEDSRQENEKLFF. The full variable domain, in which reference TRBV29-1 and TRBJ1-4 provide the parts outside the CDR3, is SAVISQKPSRDICQRGTSLTIQCQVDSQVTMMFWYRQQPGQSLTLIATANQGSEATYESGFVIDKFPISRPNLTFSTLTVSNMSPEDSSIYLCSVEDSRQENEKLFFGSGTQLSVL.